One and the same sample provided the 23 T cell receptor beta chains below, sequenced in a study of blood T cells in healthy people across ages. The authors ran a second PCR of about 7 to 12 cycles using a sample-barcoded 5' primer and a J-beta primer mix. TCRdb called the 5' RACE reads again in MiXCR, with one record for every CDR3 protein. Among 950,000 to 1,200,000 distinct CDR3 sequences listed, around two fifths were seen once. Material for sequencing was blood. All receptors derive from a man between 18 and 35 years old in good health.

This clonotype came up once. The chain is built from TRBV10-3 and TRBJ2-2; possible D gene TRBD2, 6 bases. This CDR3 has 14 amino acids. CDR1 is ENHRY, CDR2 SYGVKD, per germline. Deletions cut 7 bases from V and 1 base from J, with 10 bases between. The CDR3 bases are TGTGCCATCAACGGAGGGTTGAACACCGGGGAGCTGTTTTTT. This encodes CAINGGLNTGELFF.

Only a few counts were recorded for this clonotype. The V gene is TRBV18, the J gene TRBJ1-6; no reliable D call. Trimming took off 3 bases at V and 6 bases at J, with 15 bases between the two ends. From germline, CDR1 is KGHSH and CDR2 LQKENI. This CDR3 is built from 16 residues. CDR3 sequence: CASSPGFRQSNSPLHF. The DNA for the CDR3 is TGTGCCAGCTCACCGGGCTTCAGGCAGAGTAATTCACCCCTCCACTTT.

The chain links TRBV10-3 to TRBJ1-2, with no clear D. The V gene's germline CDR1 is ENHRY and CDR2 SYGVKD. V was cut by 0 bases and J by 8 bases, with 13 bases left in between. This CDR3 spans 14 amino acids. The DNA for the CDR3 is TGTGCCATCAGTGAGTCGAACTCACCGGGGGGCTACACCTTC. Translated, it gives CAISESNSPGGYTF.

The chain combines TRBV12-3 or TRBV12-4 with TRBJ1-2; D uncertain. V lost 7 bases and J lost 5, with 14 bases in between. The CDR3 has 13 amino acids. CDR3 DNA: TGTGCCAGCAATAAAGTCGCGGGGTATGGCTACACCTTC. It yields the protein CASNKVAGYGYTF.

This clonotype appeared many times. V and J are TRBV20-1 and TRBJ1-4; D is ambiguous. The V gene lost 7 bases and the J gene lost 2 bases, with 8 bases spanning the gap. This CDR3 region has 12 residues. Germline V gene lookup returns CDR1 DFQATT and CDR2 SNEGSKA (reference sequence). The CDR3 loop is CSVSGTNEKLFF. Here the CDR3 DNA reads TGCAGTGTATCCGGCACTAATGAAAAACTGTTTTTT.

This clonotype was counted between two and nine times. The chain recombines TRBV7-3 with TRBJ1-2, with 8 bases that match TRBD1. After removal of 5 bases from V and 7 bases from J, the junction contained 9 bases not matched to a gene. The CDR3 spans 14 residues. Germline V gene lookup returns CDR1 SGHTA and CDR2 FQGTGA. CDR3 DNA sequence: TGTGCCAGCAGCGTAGACAGGGGCTCCGGTGGCTACACCTTC. Translating gives CASSVDRGSGGYTF.

The V gene is TRBV27, the J gene TRBJ2-3; TRBD1 matches 7 bases. V trimming: 6 bases; J trimming: 3 bases; junction bases outside the gene matches: 15. Germline V gene lookup returns CDR1 MNHEY and CDR2 SMNVEV (reference sequence). This CDR3 comprises 17 residues. The DNA of the CDR3 is TGTGCCAGCAGAGCCGGGACAGCGTTTCGTAGGACAGATACGCAGTATTTT. Its protein is CASRAGTAFRRTDTQYF.

The rearrangement joins TRBV20-1 to TRBJ1-1; TRBD1 agrees at 8 bases. Germline lookup yields CDR1 DFQATT and CDR2 SNEGSKA (reference sequence). V lost 0 bases to trimming and J lost 2 bases; unmatched junction nucleotides: 5. The CDR3 extends over 15 amino acids. CDR3 DNA sequence: TGCAGTGCTAGAGATCAACAGGGGGTTAACACTGAAGCTTTCTTT. This codes for CSARDQQGVNTEAFF.

Concerning this clonotype itself: The junction differs from germline at one of its ends, possibly a read error. The chain is built from TRBV12-3 or TRBV12-4 and TRBJ1-1; a weak D match, TRBD1 (5 bases). The CDR3 loop spans 14 amino acids. Here the CDR3 reads CASSSTGRNAEAFF. DNA of the CDR3: TGTGCCAGCAGTTCCACAGGAAGGAACGCTGAAGCTTTCTTT.

The chain recombines TRBV7-9 with TRBJ1-4, with D perhaps TRBD1 (5 bases). Deletions cut 5 bases from V and 2 bases from J, with 21 bases between. CDR1 SEHNR and CDR2 FQNEAQ come from the germline V gene (reference sequence). This CDR3 is 18 amino acids long. The CDR3 loop is CASSLVGQGLRTNEKLFF. The CDR3 DNA reads as TGTGCCAGCAGCCTAGTTGGGCAGGGCCTTCGGACTAATGAAAAACTGTTTTTT.

This rearrangement joins TRBV7-6 to TRBJ1-2, with 7 bases that match TRBD1. The junction had 13 bases not matched to a gene; V was cut back by 5 bases and J by 7 bases. Per the germline V gene, CDR1 is SGHVS and CDR2 is FNYEAQ. The CDR3 runs 15 residues. In nucleotides, the CDR3 is TGTGCCAGCAGCCCATCGACAGGGCCTGCCGCTGGCTACACCTTC. This codes for CASSPSTGPAAGYTF. Based on the CDR3 plus reference TRBV7-6 and TRBJ1-2, the full variable domain is GAGVSQSPRYKVTKRGQDVALRCDPISGHVSLYWYRQALGQGPEFLTYFNYEAQQDKSGLPNDRFSAERPEGSISTLTIQRTEQRDSAMYRCASSPSTGPAAGYTFGSGTRLTVV.

This sequence joins TRBV7-6 and TRBJ1-2; 9 bases line up with TRBD1. Germline V CDR1 and CDR2: SGHVS, FNYEAQ. V shed 0 bases and J 4 bases; nucleotides not matched to a gene: 9. There are 17 residues in the CDR3. CDR3 protein: CASSLAGGTGKVYGYTF. The CDR3 region has the DNA TGTGCCAGCAGCTTAGCAGGCGGGACAGGGAAGGTCTATGGCTACACCTTC. Supplemented by reference TRBV7-6 and TRBJ1-2, the full variable domain reads GAGVSQSPRYKVTKRGQDVALRCDPISGHVSLYWYRQALGQGPEFLTYFNYEAQQDKSGLPNDRFSAERPEGSISTLTIQRTEQRDSAMYRCASSLAGGTGKVYGYTFGSGTRLTVV.

J is TRBJ1-1 and V is TRBV30; no clear D gene. V was trimmed by 0 bases and J by 3 bases, leaving 8 bases between them. This CDR3 contains 13 residues. Per germline, CDR1 GTSNPN and CDR2 SVGIG (reference sequence). The CDR3 DNA reads TGTGCCTGGAGTGTCTGGGTAGACACTGAAGCTTTCTTT. It codes for CAWSVWVDTEAFF.

This clonotype has ten or more counts. The chain carries TRBV12-3 or TRBV12-4 and TRBJ2-3, with TRBD2 matching 9 bases. Trimming at V came to 3 bases and at J to 0 bases, leaving 4 bases not matched to a gene. This CDR3 spans 16 amino acids. The CDR3 coding sequence is TGTGCCAGCAGTTTCGGCGGGGGGGCTAGCACAGATACGCAGTATTTT. Protein product: CASSFGGGASTDTQYF.

The CDR3 reads CASSSPRWSGNTGELFF. The CDR3 nucleotides read TGTGCCAGCAGTTCCCCCCGGTGGAGCGGGAACACCGGGGAGCTGTTTTTT. The chain links TRBV28 to TRBJ2-2; D may be TRBD2 (5 bases). The CDR3 consists of 17 residues. Trimming took 4 bases from V and 1 from J, leaving 16 bases between them. Germline CDR1 is MDHEN and CDR2 is SYDVKM.

The chain combines TRBV20-1 with TRBJ2-2; 10 bases agree with TRBD2. J was trimmed by 7 bases and V by 2 bases; bases with no gene match: 7. Germline CDR1 is DFQATT and CDR2 is SNEGSKA (reference sequence). The CDR3 is 15 residues long. CDR3 sequence reads: CSARPAGGHDGELFF. As DNA, the CDR3 is TGCAGTGCTAGACCAGCGGGGGGGCATGACGGGGAGCTGTTTTTT.

The chain combines TRBV20-1 with TRBJ2-5, with no clear D. This CDR3 region has 12 residues. Trimming shortened V by 3 bases and J by 4 bases, and 9 bases separated the two germline ends. The germline V gene encodes CDR1 DFQATT and CDR2 SNEGSKA (reference sequence). The DNA for the CDR3 is TGCAGTGCTAGTTTGGGTGGAGAGACCCAGTACTTC. Translating gives CSASLGGETQYF.

This clonotype was recorded a few times. The chain employs TRBV12-3 or TRBV12-4 and TRBJ2-1, with 8 nucleotides matching TRBD2. The V and J ends lost 0 bases and 4 bases, in that order; junction bases with no gene match: 5. There are 16 residues in the CDR3. CDR3 in amino acids: CASSLAERGKYNEQFF. The CDR3 DNA follows: TGTGCCAGCAGTTTAGCAGAGCGGGGGAAGTACAATGAGCAGTTCTTC.

This clonotype was picked up many times. The chain carries TRBV30 and TRBJ1-2, with D unresolved. The CDR3 sequence is 12 residues long. Germline assignment: CDR1 GTSNPN and CDR2 SVGIG (reference sequence). V lost 0 bases and J 6 bases, leaving 8 bases between the germline ends. The CDR3 spells CAWSVSANGYTF. CDR3 coding DNA: TGTGCCTGGAGTGTATCGGCCAATGGCTACACCTTC.

This sequence joins TRBV5-1 and TRBJ2-1; 11 bases line up with TRBD2. The J call could be wrong; TRBJ2-7 is a better fit for the DNA end. CDR1 is SGHRS, CDR2 YFSETQ, per germline. The CDR3 sequence is 18 residues long. The CDR3 DNA reads TGCGCCAGCAGGACTAGCGGGGCCCTCGGGAGCTCCTACAATGAGCAGTACTTC. Encoded protein: CASRTSGALGSSYNEQYF.

This clonotype was seen only a few times. For the CDR3, the DNA is TGTGCCAGCGGGAAGGACAGCTTTAATGGCTACACCTTC. Encoded protein: CASGKDSFNGYTF. The J gene is TRBJ1-2, the V gene TRBV6-5; D possibly corresponds to TRBD1 (6 bases). From germline, CDR1 is MNHEY and CDR2 SVGAGI. The CDR3 totals 13 residues. Trimming took 8 bases from V and 6 from J, leaving 16 bases between them.

The J gene is TRBJ2-5, the V gene TRBV29-1, with a possible D match to TRBD2 (6 bases). Germline assignment: CDR1 SQVTM and CDR2 ANQGSEA. The CDR3 length is 11 residues. V shed 7 bases and J shed 5 bases, with 11 bases lying between them. The DNA of the CDR3 is TGCAGCGACTCCCGGGGGGAGACCCAGTACTTC. Its translation is CSDSRGETQYF.

V usage is TRBV13 and J usage is TRBJ2-5, with TRBD1 identical over 7 bases. The DNA end favors TRBJ2-7, so the J call may be wrong. The length of the CDR3 is 14 residues. Germline CDR1 and CDR2: PRHDT and FYEKMQ (reference sequence). CDR3 nucleotide sequence: TGTGCCAGCAGCCCGGGACAGAGGGCCAACGAGCAGTACTTC. This sequence encodes CASSPGQRANEQYF.